This T cell receptor (beta chain) was recovered during a study of breast tumors, draining lymph nodes, adjacent tissues. General study findings and limits: Tumor repertoires ranked between lymph nodes and nontumor tissue in diversity, with V and J gene preferences. Tumor T cell lymph node origin was a supported hypothesis, not proven. Findings are consistent with lymph node origin and intratumoral expansion of most tumor T cells.

TCRdb re-analysed the multiplex PCR reads in MiXCR, keeping a single row per CDR3 protein. Among over 10,000 distinct CDR3 sequences listed, around 57% were seen once. As for this clonotype: Its antigen is still unknown.

Germline V gene data show CDR1 as SGHRS and CDR2 as YFSETQ. This CDR3 contains 13 residues. V was shortened by 0 bases and J by 3 bases, with 4 bases between the two germline ends. Specimen: tumor-adjacent breast tissue. The sequence was obtained from a female donor with breast cancer. Some clones in this sample may be carry-over from other donors' samples. V usage is TRBV5-1 and J usage is TRBJ2-1; D remains unclear. The CDR3 sequence is CASSLALYNEQFF. As DNA, the CDR3 is TGCGCCAGCAGCTTGGCCCTCTACAATGAGCAGTTCTTC.